This T cell receptor beta chain was observed in a study of OX40 agonist ivuxolimab in advanced cancers. On this clone itself: The antigen is undetermined.

TCRdb's copy holds only in-frame clones and misses some; the assay was immunoSEQ multiplex PCR. The sample lists about 98,000 clones; 85% to 95% were seen once. Germline V gives CDR1 SNHLY, CDR2 FYNNEI. The V end lost 4 bases, the J end lost 1 base, and 13 bases lay between the germline ends. The CDR3 consists of 16 residues. Findings and limits, study-wide: The mean number of expanded clones was higher in CD8+ T cells than in CD4+.

The V call is TRBV2, the J call TRBJ2-2; D unclear. The specimen comprised CD4+ or CD8+ T cells sorted from blood, sampled in a trial of the OX40 agonist ivuxolimab. This TCR came from an adult with an advanced solid tumor such as melanoma, head and neck, liver or kidney cancer. CDR3 bases: TGTGCCAGCAGTGGAGAGAGTGTGATGAACACCGGGGAGCTGTTTTTT. This codes for CASSGESVMNTGELFF.